This passage covers 7 T cell receptor beta chains from one sample sequenced in a study of OX40 agonist ivuxolimab in advanced cancers. The repertoire was sequenced with immunoSEQ multiplex PCR; TCRdb's copy has only in-frame clones and lacks some. The data contain over 65,000 clones, roughly 92% of them singletons. Material: CD4+ or CD8+ T cells sorted from blood, obtained in a trial of the OX40 agonist ivuxolimab. These TCRs come from an adult with an advanced solid tumor such as melanoma, head and neck, liver or kidney cancer.

The CDR3 DNA sequence: TGTGCCAGCAGTTTCAACAGGGGTGACGAGCAGTACTTC. The encoded protein is CASSFNRGDEQYF. The chain employs TRBV27 and TRBJ2-7, with 7 nucleotides matching TRBD1. Trimming cost V 3 bases and J 5 bases; bases outside gene matches: 4. This CDR3 has 13 amino acids. The germline CDR1 and CDR2 sequences are MNHEY and SMNVEV (reference sequence).

The chain carries TRBV5-4 and TRBJ2-1, with 11 bases lining up with TRBD1. CDR3 length equals 14 residues. V lost 3 bases and J lost 10; bases outside the gene matches: 6. CDR1 and CDR2 from the germline V gene are SGHNT and YYREEE (reference sequence). In nucleotides, the CDR3 is TGTGCCAGCAGCTCCCCGGGACAGGGGGAAGAGCAGTTCTTC. Its translation is CASSSPGQGEEQFF.

The CDR3 sequence is CSVEGGDRSNYGYTF. The DNA for the CDR3 is TGCAGCGTTGAAGGGGGGGACCGATCGAACTATGGCTACACCTTC. The V call is TRBV29-1, the J call TRBJ1-2; D may be TRBD1 (5 bases). The V end lost 1 base, the J end lost 2 bases, and 14 bases lay between the germline ends. The CDR3 contains 15 residues. Germline-derived CDR1 and CDR2 are SQVTM and ANQGSEA. Filled out from reference TRBV29-1 and TRBJ1-2, the complete variable domain reads SAVISQKPSRDICQRGTSLTIQCQVDSQVTMMFWYRQQPGQSLTLIATANQGSEATYESGFVIDKFPISRPNLTFSTLTVSNMSPEDSSIYLCSVEGGDRSNYGYTFGSGTRLTVV.

Details on this clone: A junction boundary mismatches the germline segment, possibly from a read error. The J gene is TRBJ2-3, the V gene TRBV7-7; D perhaps matches TRBD2 (5 bases). The germline V gene has CDR1 SSHAT and CDR2 FNYEAQ (reference sequence). This CDR3 contains 14 residues. The CDR3 DNA is TGTGCTAGCAGCTTAGAGGGTGGCACAGATACGCAGTATTTT. Protein: CASSLEGGTDTQYF.

This rearrangement joins TRBV4-3 to TRBJ1-1; a possible D gene is TRBD1 (6 bases). The CDR3 length is 17 residues. V shed 0 bases and J shed 1 base, with 15 bases lying between them. Germline-derived CDR1 and CDR2 are LGHNA and YSLEER. CDR3 sequence reads: CASSQDGGSGENTEAFF. The CDR3 region has the DNA TGCGCCAGCAGCCAAGATGGCGGGTCAGGGGAGAACACTGAAGCTTTCTTT.

This clone occurred once. The chain uses TRBV5-4 and TRBJ2-1; the match to TRBD2 covers 10 bases. CDR1 and CDR2 (germline): SGHNT, YYREEE (reference sequence). This CDR3 spans 16 amino acids. V shed 1 base and J 5 bases; nucleotides not matched to a gene: 6. The CDR3 here is CASSLWLAGANNEQFF. CDR3 nucleotide sequence: TGTGCCAGCAGCTTGTGGCTAGCGGGGGCGAACAATGAGCAGTTCTTC.

CDR3 nucleotide sequence: TGTGCCAGCAGTTACTCGAGAGGGTTTTACGAGCAGTACTTC. This sequence encodes CASSYSRGFYEQYF. The rearrangement uses TRBV6-5 and TRBJ2-7; a possible D gene is TRBD2 (5 bases). The germline CDR1 and CDR2 sequences are MNHEY and SVGAGI. CDR3 length: 14 residues. The germline V and J ends were trimmed by 0 bases and 4 bases, with 10 bases remaining between them.